This TCR beta chain was profiled in a study of T-cell reconstitution after alpha-beta-depleted transplantation in children. Notes on the study in general: Where some patients showed high TCRbeta diversity at day 60, it came from recipient T cells and thymic progenitors that had survived. When one year had passed after transplant, most T-cell counts and diversity came from newly produced T cells. Expanded graft clones numbering several hundred reportedly gave rise to alpha-beta T cells about two months after transplant.

Germline CDR1 reads SEHNR; CDR2 reads FQNEAQ (reference sequence). V was pared by 2 bases and J by 3 bases, with 11 bases of the junction left unmatched. The CDR3 extends over 17 amino acids. This clonotype occurred many times. Its antigen is unknown. During its preparation, the TCRbeta library received unique molecular identifiers. Using its own MiXCR run on the PCR reads, TCRdb lists one record per CDR3 protein. Among fewer than 350,000 distinct CDR3 sequences listed, approximately 10% were seen once. The V call is TRBV7-9, the J call TRBJ2-7, with 9 bases identical to TRBD1. The material sequenced was peripheral blood, taken 180 days after TCRalphabeta/CD19-depleted stem cell transplant. The clonotype originates from a male patient between 2 and 15 years old who had a stem cell transplant for chronic granulomatous disease, so the T cells may come from the graft donor. The CDR3 reads CASSLNPWTGARYEQYF. In DNA, the CDR3 is TGTGCCAGCAGCTTAAACCCGTGGACAGGGGCGCGCTACGAGCAGTACTTC.